Sequencing of this T cell receptor (beta chain) was carried out in a study of control samples from healthy donors and cancer patients. This table comes from immunoSEQ multiplex PCR, and its TCRdb copy is limited to in-frame clones, with some not included. The sample includes around 110,000 clones, about 88% seen only once; the top ten take under 2.5%. This CDR3 comprises 16 residues. With V trimmed by 6 bases and J by 3 bases, 9 bases remained unmatched. CDR1 WSHSY and CDR2 SAAADI come from the germline V gene. This TCR was recovered from a woman between 70 and 85 years old in good health. The chain is built from TRBV10-2 and TRBJ2-2; 8 bases match TRBD2. Sequencing was carried out using blood. The CDR3, as DNA: TGCGCCAGCAGCGCCCGCCGGGGGGGGGACACCGGGGAGCTGTTTTTT. This encodes CASSARRGGDTGELFF.